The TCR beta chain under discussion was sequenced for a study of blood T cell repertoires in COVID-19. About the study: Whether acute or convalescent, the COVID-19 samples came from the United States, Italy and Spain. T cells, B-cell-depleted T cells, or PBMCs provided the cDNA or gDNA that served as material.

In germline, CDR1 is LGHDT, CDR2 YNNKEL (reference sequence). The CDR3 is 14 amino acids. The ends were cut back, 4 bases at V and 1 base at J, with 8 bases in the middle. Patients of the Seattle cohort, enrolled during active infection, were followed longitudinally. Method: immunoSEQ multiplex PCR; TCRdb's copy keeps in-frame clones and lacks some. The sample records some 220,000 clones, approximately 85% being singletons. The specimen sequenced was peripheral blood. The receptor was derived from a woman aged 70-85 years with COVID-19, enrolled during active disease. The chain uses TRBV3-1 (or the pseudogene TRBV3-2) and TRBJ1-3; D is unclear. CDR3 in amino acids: CASSPRNSGNTIYF. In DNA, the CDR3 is TGTGCCAGCAGCCCGCGGAATTCTGGAAACACCATATATTTT.